These 23 T cell receptor beta chains were all obtained from the same sample, sequenced in a study of vaccination and CD4 T cells after COVID-19 (dated by TCRdb to the early 2020s). Receptor libraries were prepared by PCR. Sequencing relied on an Illumina iSeq 100. DNA from cultured CD4+ T cells underwent TCR sequencing with the Oncomine TCR Beta short-read assay at the Johns Hopkins FTIC core. Using fastp trimming at Q25 and MiXCR clonotype assembly, TCRdb reanalyzed the public sequencing data and kept in-frame beta chains. Each entry is one CDR3 protein sequence, shown with its most common DNA and genes. Present in this sample are more than 12,000 distinct CDR3 sequences, 53% of which were seen just once. Jointly, the top ten make up about 4.2% of the sample. These receptors have no identified antigens. The treatment or condition label corresponds to: roughly 10-day PBMC culture with coronavirus spike peptide pools or control peptides (ViraFEST assay).

The sequenced sample was CD4+ T cells from blood, cultured in vitro, obtained before SARS-CoV-2 vaccination. The receptors here all came from a human donor who had recovered from COVID-19.

The chain is built from TRBV28 and TRBJ2-3, with 7 bases lining up with TRBD2. This CDR3 is 15 amino acids long. Trimming took 5 bases from V and 1 from J; bases not matched to a gene: 6. Germline V gene data show CDR1 as MDHEN and CDR2 as SYDVKM. The CDR3 here is CASSHPSGRTDTQYF. CDR3 nucleotides: TGTGCCAGCAGTCACCCTAGCGGCCGCACAGATACGCAGTATTTT.

This clonotype was counted between two and nine times. The chain couples TRBV24-1 to TRBJ2-3; a weak D match, TRBD2 (5 bases). Germline V CDR1 and CDR2: KGHDR, SFDVKD. The CDR3 is 16 amino acids. The V gene lost 2 bases and the J gene lost 3 bases, with 14 bases spanning the gap. The CDR3 here is CATSDSLGLATDTQYF. The CDR3 nucleotides are TGTGCCACCAGTGATTCCCTCGGGCTAGCTACAGATACGCAGTATTTT.

The gene calls are TRBV10-2 and TRBJ1-5; D unresolved. Per the germline V gene, CDR1 is WSHSY and CDR2 is SAAADI. V shed 2 bases and J shed 6 bases, with 20 bases lying between them. The CDR3 length is 17 residues. CDR3 residues: CASSEPISIQVTQPQHF. CDR3 DNA sequence: TGCGCCAGCAGTGAGCCAATATCGATTCAGGTAACTCAGCCCCAGCATTTT.

The chain is built from TRBV6-2 or TRBV6-3 and TRBJ2-7, with D perhaps being TRBD1 or TRBD2 (5 bases each). V lost 6 bases and J lost 2, with 17 bases in between. CDR1 is MNHEY, CDR2 SVGEGT, per germline. The CDR3 sequence is 15 residues long. The CDR3 protein is CASRPVWDGPYEQYF. The CDR3 nucleotides read TGTGCCAGCAGGCCCGTGTGGGACGGACCCTACGAGCAGTACTTC.

This clonotype was observed a single time. The chain joins TRBV7-9 to TRBJ2-5; D call uncertain. The CDR3 extends over 12 amino acids. Germline CDR1 SEHNR, CDR2 FQNEAQ (reference sequence). V was trimmed by 4 bases and J by 4 bases, leaving 7 bases between them. The CDR3 here is CASSSGLETQYF. As DNA, the CDR3 is TGTGCCAGCAGCTCTGGGTTAGAGACCCAGTACTTC.

This chain uses TRBV3-1 with TRBJ1-2; TRBD1 is a possible D gene (5 bases). CDR3 length: 14 amino acids. Trimming shortened V by 2 bases and J by 7 bases, and 14 bases separated the two germline ends. CDR1 LGHDT and CDR2 YNNKEL come from the germline V gene (reference sequence). This CDR3 is CASSQPRGAGGYTF. The DNA for the CDR3 is TGTGCCAGCAGCCAACCGCGAGGGGCGGGTGGCTACACCTTC.

This clonotype has just a few counts. This sequence joins TRBV19 and TRBJ1-5; D gene uncertain. The CDR3 runs to 14 residues. Germline lookup yields CDR1 LNHDA and CDR2 SQIVND (reference sequence). The ends were cut back, 3 bases at V and 7 bases at J, with 13 bases in the middle. This chain's CDR3 is CASSIIAEVQPQHF. CDR3 in DNA: TGTGCCAGTAGTATTATTGCCGAGGTCCAGCCCCAGCATTTT.

The J gene is TRBJ1-5, the V gene TRBV2; D not resolved. This CDR3 is 14 amino acids long. Trimming pared 7 bases from V and 4 bases from J, leaving 14 bases between. Germline CDR1 and CDR2: SNHLY and FYNNEI. The chain's CDR3 is CASTDGVGNQPQHF. Here the CDR3 DNA reads TGTGCCAGCACCGACGGGGTTGGTAATCAGCCCCAGCATTTT.

This clonotype has just a few counts. The gene calls are TRBV28 and TRBJ2-5, with 9 positions matching TRBD1. This CDR3 has 14 residues. Germline CDR1 MDHEN, CDR2 SYDVKM. Germline trimming cut 5 bases from V and 4 bases from J; bases unmatched to any gene: 5. The chain's CDR3 is CASSLWDRAETQYF. CDR3 coding DNA: TGTGCCAGCAGTCTGTGGGACAGGGCAGAGACCCAGTACTTC.

The rearrangement uses TRBV20-1 and TRBJ1-1, with D possibly matching TRBD1 (6 bases). The V end lost 0 bases, the J end lost 3 bases, and 14 bases lay between the germline ends. CDR1 and CDR2 (germline): DFQATT, SNEGSKA (reference sequence). There are 15 residues in the CDR3. The CDR3 region is CSARDPLGQYTEAFF. The CDR3 region has the DNA TGCAGTGCTAGAGATCCCCTAGGACAGTACACTGAAGCTTTCTTT.

The chain links TRBV29-1 to TRBJ1-5; weak D call: TRBD1 (6 bases). The V end was cut by 4 bases, the J end by 7 bases, with 14 bases between. CDR1 is SQVTM, CDR2 ANQGSEA, per germline. The CDR3 runs to 13 residues. The CDR3 nucleotides are TGCAGCGTTGGTAGGGGGGAAGGACAGCCCCAGCATTTT. It translates to CSVGRGEGQPQHF. Based on the CDR3 plus reference TRBV29-1 and TRBJ1-5, the full variable domain is SAVISQKPSRDICQRGTSLTIQCQVDSQVTMMFWYRQQPGQSLTLIATANQGSEATYESGFVIDKFPISRPNLTFSTLTVSNMSPEDSSIYLCSVGRGEGQPQHFGDGTRLSIL.

The gene calls are TRBV6-1 and TRBJ1-6; 8 nucleotides line up with TRBD1. With V trimmed by 4 bases and J by 6 bases, 2 bases remained unmatched. The V gene's germline CDR1 is MNHNS and CDR2 SASEGT. This CDR3 region has 14 residues. The CDR3 nucleotides read TGTGCCAGCAGTGCAGGGGGCGGTAATTCACCCCTCCACTTT. Its protein product is CASSAGGGNSPLHF.

The J gene is TRBJ1-2, the V gene TRBV2; D possibly corresponds to TRBD1 (5 bases). This CDR3 has 14 residues. Germline values: CDR1 SNHLY, CDR2 FYNNEI. With 1 base removed from V and 9 bases from J, the gap between germline ends came to 15 bases. CDR3 nucleotides: TGTGCCAGCAGTGAAGATGGCAGGGCGCATAGCTACACCTTC. It yields the protein CASSEDGRAHSYTF.

This rearrangement joins TRBV6-1 to TRBJ1-2, with D tentatively TRBD1 (5 bases). V was clipped by 3 bases and J by 7 bases, with 9 bases between them. This CDR3 spans 12 amino acids. Germline V lookup: CDR1 MNHNS, CDR2 SASEGT. The CDR3 DNA reads as TGTGCCAGCAGTGAGGGACTTGTTGGCTACACCTTC. This translates into CASSEGLVGYTF.

V is TRBV2 and J is TRBJ2-5; 11 positions agree with TRBD1. This CDR3 comprises 15 residues. J gave up 5 bases and V 6 bases, and 8 bases lay outside the gene matches. Per the germline V gene, CDR1 is SNHLY and CDR2 is FYNNEI. The CDR3 nucleotides read TGTGCCAGCAGCGGCGGGACAGGGGGACGGGAGACCCAGTACTTC. Translating it yields CASSGGTGGRETQYF.

As for this clonotype: At one of its ends the junction is not consistent with the germline gene, which may arise from a read error. The genes are TRBV7-2 and TRBJ2-7; D ambiguous. Germline V gene sequence: CDR1 SGHTA, CDR2 FQGNSA. This CDR3 has 15 amino acids. CDR3 in DNA: TGCGCCAGCAGCCAAGTATCCTCGGGTGTCTACGAGCAGTACTTC. Its protein is CASSQVSSGVYEQYF.

This clonotype appeared a few times. This rearrangement joins TRBV20-1 to TRBJ2-7; TRBD2 agrees at 11 bases. CDR3 size: 16 residues. CDR1 is DFQATT and CDR2 is SNEGSKA in the germline V gene (reference sequence). V was clipped by 3 bases and J by 4 bases; unmatched bases: 11. The CDR3 loop reads CSASEGTSGRGYEQYF. The CDR3 DNA reads TGCAGTGCTAGTGAGGGGACTAGCGGACGTGGGTACGAGCAGTACTTC.

V and J are TRBV7-2 and TRBJ1-5; the D gene is possibly TRBD1 (6 bases). The CDR3 sequence is 15 residues long. Per the germline V gene, CDR1 is SGHTA and CDR2 is FQGNSA. V was pared by 2 bases and J by 1 base, with 9 bases between. The DNA for the CDR3 is TGTGCCAGCAGCTTAAGACAGGCCAGCAATCAGCCCCAGCATTTT. As protein: CASSLRQASNQPQHF.

The V call is TRBV7-2, the J call TRBJ2-7; 7 bases align to TRBD2. The CDR3 spans 16 residues. Trimming cost V 1 base and J 0 bases; bases outside gene matches: 6. CDR1 is SGHTA and CDR2 is FQGNSA in the germline V gene. CDR3 protein: CASSLGSGGSSYEQYF. CDR3 sequence (DNA): TGTGCCAGCAGCTTAGGCTCGGGAGGTAGCTCCTACGAGCAGTACTTC.

CDR3 in amino acids: CASSFSPQGTQYF. The CDR3 DNA is TGTGCCAGCAGCTTTAGCCCACAGGGGACCCAGTACTTC. The chain links TRBV7-8 to TRBJ2-5, with TRBD1 as a possible D gene (6 bases). Germline CDR1 reads SGHVS; CDR2 reads FQNEAQ. The CDR3 runs 13 residues. V was trimmed by 3 bases and J by 7 bases, leaving 12 bases between them.

In DNA form, the CDR3 reads TGTGCCAGCAGATCTACAGGGGGCTATTACAATGAGCAGTTCTTC. Translation gives CASRSTGGYYNEQFF. The chain combines TRBV6-1 with TRBJ2-1, with 9 bases that match TRBD1. This CDR3 is built from 15 residues. Germline-derived CDR1 and CDR2 are MNHNS and SASEGT. V dropped 6 bases and J dropped 4; count of bases not matched to a gene: 7.

The chain joins TRBV9 to TRBJ1-2; 10 bases align to TRBD1. This CDR3 spans 17 amino acids. The germline gives CDR1 SGDLS, CDR2 YYNGEE. After removal of 4 bases from V and 4 bases from J, the junction contained 13 bases not matched to a gene. The CDR3 reads CASSLFGTGVSSYGYTF. The CDR3 coding sequence is TGTGCCAGCAGCTTATTCGGGACAGGGGTCTCCTCCTATGGCTACACCTTC.

The genes are TRBV19 and TRBJ2-3, with a possible D match to TRBD2 (6 bases). CDR3 length equals 18 residues. V was cut by 8 bases and J by 1 base, with 25 bases left in between. Germline CDR1 reads LNHDA; CDR2 reads SQIVND (reference sequence). This CDR3 reads CASDMGLRGAIGTDTQYF. In DNA form, the CDR3 reads TGTGCCAGTGACATGGGACTGCGGGGCGCCATTGGCACAGATACGCAGTATTTT.